This TCR beta chain was sequenced during a study of PD-1 blockade in classical Hodgkin lymphoma. Study-level points and caveats: Before treatment, complete responders showed about the same diversity as newly diagnosed patients. Lower baseline TCR diversity was reported for newly diagnosed patients than for healthy donors. By cycle point C4D1, TCR diversity had risen significantly in CD4+ cells (but not CD8+ cells). There remain no defined causes for the repertoire differences, which possibly reflect disease activity or prior therapy.

About this clone: No antigen is known for it.

Only in-frame clones appear in the TCRdb table, and some are missing; sequencing was by immunoSEQ multiplex PCR. The sample lists 20,000 to 25,000 clones, approximately 70% occurring once. The time point denotes: cycle 4 day 1 (C4D1), after around six weeks of nivolumab. Exposure to brentuximab vedotin varied, and each patient had relapsed following autologous stem cell transplantation. Researchers report purifying CD4+ T cells from thawed PBMCs by magnetic negative selection. V was trimmed by 0 bases and J by 6 bases, leaving 9 bases between them. Germline lookup yields CDR1 LGHNA and CDR2 YSLEER. This CDR3 spans 14 amino acids.

The sequencing here drew on CD4+ T cells from blood, taken before the fourth cycle of nivolumab. The chain carries TRBV4-3 and TRBJ1-5; no firm D call. This clonotype was sampled from a human donor with classical Hodgkin lymphoma. In DNA form, the CDR3 reads TGCGCCAGCAGCCAAGAGCTCGGGCCTCAGCCCCAGCATTTT. Residues: CASSQELGPQPQHF.